The entry that follows covers one TCR beta chain sequence. CDR1 is LNHNV and CDR2 is YYDKDF in the germline V gene (reference sequence). The CDR3 is made up of 15 amino acids. Between the trimmed V and J ends, which lost 0 bases and 7 bases, there was a span of 13 bases. Method: immunoSEQ multiplex PCR; TCRdb's copy keeps in-frame clones and lacks some. The table records over 80,000 clones, about 90% of them present only once. This sample is part of a study of OX40 agonist ivuxolimab in advanced cancers. At baseline, cycle 4 day 1, and cycle 7 day 1, blood was sampled. The rearrangement joins TRBV15 to TRBJ1-5; D remains unclear. The sequence was obtained from an adult with an advanced solid tumor such as melanoma, head and neck, liver or kidney cancer. This sample comprised CD4+ or CD8+ T cells sorted from blood, obtained in a trial of the OX40 agonist ivuxolimab. The CDR3 DNA sequence: TGTGCCACCAGCAGAGATCCCCAGGCAGGACAGCCCCAGCATTTT. Translated: CATSRDPQAGQPQHF.